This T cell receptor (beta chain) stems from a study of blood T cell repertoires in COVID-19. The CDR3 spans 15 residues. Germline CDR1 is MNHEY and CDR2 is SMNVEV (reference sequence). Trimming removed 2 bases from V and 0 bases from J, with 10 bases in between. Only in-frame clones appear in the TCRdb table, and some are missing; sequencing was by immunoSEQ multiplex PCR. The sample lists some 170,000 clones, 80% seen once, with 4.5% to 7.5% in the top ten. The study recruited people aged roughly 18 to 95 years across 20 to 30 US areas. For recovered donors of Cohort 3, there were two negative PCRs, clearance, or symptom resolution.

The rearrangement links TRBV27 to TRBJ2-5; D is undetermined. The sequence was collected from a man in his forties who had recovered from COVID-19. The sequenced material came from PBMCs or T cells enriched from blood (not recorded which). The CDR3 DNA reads TGTGCCAGCAGTTTACCATTACTGTACCAAGAGACCCAGTACTTC. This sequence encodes CASSLPLLYQETQYF.